The present entry profiles one T cell receptor beta chain with its context. Its target is not known. The data derive from a study of cytomegalovirus exposure and HLA in healthy donors. General observations from the study: For most TCR beta V segments, an earlier analysis put the productive rate at about 87% or about 30% of the time. It emerged from a later analysis that several of the most significant clusters appeared to be linked to common viral pathogens.

The PCR employed 60 Vbeta primers together with 13 Jbeta primers. Using immunoSEQ multiplex PCR, the repertoire was profiled, and TCRdb retains in-frame clones only, with some absent. The data show about 88,000 clones, 70% to 90% seen once. The sample was PBMCs. This clonotype was sampled from a man between 18 and 35 years old in good health and CMV-seronegative.

CDR3 amino acids: CAWCWGGASTDTQYF. CDR3 DNA sequence: TGTGCCTGGTGTTGGGGGGGGGCGTCTACAGATACGCAGTATTTT. The chain joins TRBV30 to TRBJ2-3, with a tentative D call TRBD2 (7 bases). Trimming stripped 5 bases from V and 3 bases from J, with 18 bases between. In germline, CDR1 is GTSNPN, CDR2 SVGIG (reference sequence). The CDR3 has 15 amino acids.